This TCR beta chain was captured by sequencing in a study of blood T cell repertoires in COVID-19. Overall study context: T cells, B-cell-depleted T cells, or PBMCs supplied cDNA or gDNA.

The CDR3 has 12 amino acids. V gave up 2 bases and J gave up 14 bases, with 13 bases separating them. Germline V gene lookup returns CDR1 GTSNPN and CDR2 SVGIG (reference sequence). Produced via immunoSEQ multiplex PCR; TCRdb's table is partial and in-frame only. This sample has about 140,000 clones, with 82% found just once. This clonotype was sampled from a woman of 80 years or more with acute or convalescent COVID-19. The sample comprised peripheral blood. The chain has TRBV30 and TRBJ1-6; D is unresolved. CDR3 in amino acids: CAWSLYQGALHF. CDR3 DNA: TGTGCCTGGAGTCTGTATCAAGGAGCCCTCCACTTT.